This TCR beta chain was sequenced during a study of shared clonotypes between healthy human individuals. Study information: In total, the donors were two women and a few men aged 18 to 49. Study-level points and caveats: Roughly 5% of naive CD4 clonotypes were shared across four donors. Naive subsets generally exceeded memory subsets in estimated richness.

Produced via immunoSEQ multiplex PCR; TCRdb's table is partial and in-frame only. The table has over 75,000 clones, 60% to 70% seen once. CDR1 and CDR2 from the germline V gene are SGHDT and YYEEEE. Trimming removed 2 bases at V and 6 bases at J, with 11 bases between. The CDR3 length is 13 residues. Comment on this clone: The antigen remains undetermined.

The receptor comes from a man aged 25-45 years in good health. The rearrangement joins TRBV5-6 to TRBJ1-1, with a possible D match to TRBD1 (5 bases). The source material was memory CD8+ T cells sorted from blood. Indicated subset: CD45RO+ cells pooled with CCR7-negative TemRA cells. DNA for the CDR3: TGTGCCAGCAGCTTCGAGGGGTTGGCTGAAGCTTTCTTT. Its protein is CASSFEGLAEAFF.